The sequence of this T cell receptor beta chain was determined in a study of CD8 T cells in Susac syndrome. Reverse transcription of roughly 0.45 to 1 ug RNA was performed with random hexamers. Amplification of TCR beta CDR3 across 54 Vbeta and 13 Jbeta was performed with immunoSEQ multiplex PCR. A single record per CDR3 protein comes from TCRdb applying MiXCR to the immunoSEQ multiplex PCR reads. Of 160,000 or so distinct CDR3 sequences listed, approximately 94% were seen once; the top ten hold about 0.21%. CD8+ and CD4+ T cells from blood underwent TCR beta sequencing, which was carried out in a high-throughput format. The multiple sclerosis controls were treatment-naive patients affected by stable or active relapsing-remitting disease. Negative isolation was used for CD8+ and CD4+ T cells, and FACS enrichment was applied to TEMRA cells. The CDR3 contains 12 residues. Trimming removed 0 bases at V and 8 bases at J, with 10 bases between. Germline CDR1 GTSNPN, CDR2 SVGIG (reference sequence).

The V call is TRBV30, the J call TRBJ1-2, with D perhaps TRBD1 (5 bases). Sequenced input: CD8+ T cells from PBMCs. The receptor was isolated from a human donor with multiple sclerosis. CDR3 amino acids: CAWSVGVRGYTF. The CDR3 region has the DNA TGTGCCTGGAGTGTAGGGGTACGGGGCTACACCTTC.